A single sample gave rise to the 12 T cell receptor beta chains below, sequenced in a study of blood T cells in healthy people across ages. A second 7 to 11 cycle PCR used barcoded and J-beta primers. Each CDR3 protein is one row after TCRdb ran MiXCR on the 5' RACE reads. The sample lists some 1.5 million distinct CDR3 sequences, roughly 27% occurring once. Sequencing input: blood. Receptor source: a woman aged 25 to 39 in good health.

A remark on this clonotype: A read error may be the cause here, since a much bigger clone is one base away. The gene calls are TRBV21-1 and TRBJ2-6. TRBV21-1 is marked as a pseudogene. The CDR3 runs to 18 residues. The CDR3 is CASSKYQWQVSGANVLTF. In DNA form, the CDR3 reads TGTGCCAGCAGCAAATATCAGTGGCAGGTCTCTGGGGCCAACGTCCTGACTTTC.

This clonotype was detected a few times. The chain is built from TRBV19 and TRBJ2-1; D perhaps matches TRBD1 (6 bases). This CDR3 contains 12 residues. The germline V gene encodes CDR1 LNHDA and CDR2 SQIVND (reference sequence). Trimming stripped 5 bases from V and 9 bases from J, with 11 bases between. The CDR3 DNA is TGTGCCAGTAGTGCGGACAGATCTGAGCAGTTCTTC. Protein: CASSADRSEQFF.

This clonotype was seen a handful of times. The J gene is TRBJ1-2, the V gene TRBV29-1; weak D call: TRBD1 (6 bases). Germline V CDR1 and CDR2: SQVTM, ANQGSEA. V was shortened by 0 bases and J by 8 bases, with 19 bases between the two germline ends. This CDR3 is 15 amino acids long. Written as DNA, the CDR3 is TGCAGCGTTGAAGATTCTGGGGCAGGGGCGAAAGGCTACACCTTC. Its translation is CSVEDSGAGAKGYTF.

This rearrangement joins TRBV4-1 to TRBJ2-1; the match to TRBD1 covers 7 bases. V shed 1 base, J shed 9 bases, and the junction held 6 bases outside the gene matches. From germline, CDR1 is MGHRA and CDR2 YSYEKL. The CDR3 contains 14 residues. Here the CDR3 reads CASSQVSTGSEQFF. CDR3 nucleotides: TGCGCCAGCAGCCAAGTGTCGACAGGGAGTGAGCAGTTCTTC.

This clonotype has only a few counts. J is TRBJ2-3 and V is TRBV20-1, with 7 bases aligning to TRBD1. Per germline, CDR1 DFQATT and CDR2 SNEGSKA (reference sequence). Trimming cost V 4 bases and J 5 bases; bases outside gene matches: 3. This CDR3 is built from 12 residues. CDR3 DNA: TGCAGTGCTACGGACAGGAAAGATACGCAGTATTTT. Encoded protein: CSATDRKDTQYF.

This clonotype was picked up many times. Sequence at one end of the junction differs from germline and may be a read error. The chain links TRBV28 to TRBJ2-5; unclear D gene. The CDR3 consists of 20 residues. Germline lookup yields CDR1 MDHEN and CDR2 SYDVKM. The CDR3 bases are TGTGCCAGCAGTACCGTGGGATTGAATGGAAGGGAAGGACCGCAAGGGACCCAGTACTTC. Amino acids: CASSTVGLNGREGPQGTQYF. The whole variable domain, filled in from reference TRBV28 and TRBJ2-5, reads DVKVTQSSRYLVKRTGEKVFLECVQDMDHENMFWYRQDPGLGLRLIYFSYDVKMKEKGDIPEGYSVSREKKERFSLILESASTNQTSMYLCASSTVGLNGREGPQGTQYFGPGTRLLVL.

This clonotype has a single count. The chain links TRBV5-4 to TRBJ1-2; no clear D. V dropped 0 bases and J dropped 10 bases, with 19 bases sitting between them. CDR3 length equals 15 residues. Germline V gene data show CDR1 as SGHNT and CDR2 as YYREEE (reference sequence). The CDR3 is CASSLAVGGIGDYTF. The CDR3 DNA is TGTGCCAGCAGCTTGGCGGTGGGAGGAATTGGAGACTACACCTTC. The complete variable domain, with remaining parts taken from reference TRBV5-4 and TRBJ1-2, reads ETGVTQSPTHLIKTRGQQVTLRCSSQSGHNTVSWYQQALGQGPQFIFQYYREEENGRGNFPPRFSGLQFPNYSSELNVNALELDDSALYLCASSLAVGGIGDYTFGSGTRLTVV.

This clonotype was detected only a few times. The chain is built from TRBV12-3 or TRBV12-4 and TRBJ1-5; D may be TRBD1 (5 bases). The CDR3 contains 15 residues. V lost 3 bases, J lost 3 bases, and 12 bases lay in between. In nucleotides, the CDR3 is TGTGCCAGCAGTTTTGAGGCGGGACTCAATCAGCCCCAGCATTTT. It translates to CASSFEAGLNQPQHF.

The chain uses TRBV2 and TRBJ1-1; TRBD1 is a possible D gene (5 bases). The V and J ends lost 2 bases and 4 bases respectively, with 11 bases between them. CDR3 length: 14 residues. Germline V gene lookup returns CDR1 SNHLY and CDR2 FYNNEI. CDR3 protein: CASSEITGITEAFF. Written as DNA, the CDR3 is TGTGCCAGCAGTGAAATAACAGGCATCACTGAAGCTTTCTTT.

This clonotype was seen more than once but under ten times. The chain links TRBV7-2 to TRBJ2-3; D is undetermined. The CDR3 has 15 residues. Germline V gives CDR1 SGHTA, CDR2 FQGNSA. Trimming left V 0 bases short and J 1 base short, with 8 bases between. CDR3: CASSLADGRTDTQYF. The CDR3 DNA reads TGTGCCAGCAGCTTAGCGGACGGACGCACAGATACGCAGTATTTT.

This clonotype was seen repeatedly, ten times or more. The chain has TRBV15 and TRBJ2-1, with 10 bases matching TRBD1. This CDR3 is built from 17 residues. Losses at the gene ends were 1 base for V and 5 bases for J; bases not matched to a gene: 8. CDR1 LNHNV and CDR2 YYDKDF come from the germline V gene (reference sequence). The CDR3 bases are TGTGCCACCAGCAGAGGCGGGGCCGGGACAGGGGACAATGAGCAGTTCTTC. Its translation is CATSRGGAGTGDNEQFF.

The table lists this clonotype with a few counts. V gene TRBV18 combines with J gene TRBJ2-3; tentative D call: TRBD2 (7 bases). Germline values: CDR1 KGHSH, CDR2 LQKENI. The CDR3 is 13 amino acids. V was pared by 11 bases and J by 5 bases, with 17 bases between. CDR3 residues: CASQGGGIDTQYF. The CDR3 nucleotides read TGTGCCTCACAAGGGGGGGGCATAGATACGCAGTATTTT. Looking up the rest from reference TRBV18 and TRBJ2-3 gives the full variable domain: NAGVMQNPRHLVRRRGQEARLRCSPMKGHSHVYWYRQLPEEGLKFMVYLQKENIIDESGMPKERFSAEFPKEGPSILRIQQVVRGDSAAYFCASQGGGIDTQYFGPGTRLTVL.